One and the same sample provided the 18 T cell receptor beta chains below, sequenced in a study of cytomegalovirus exposure and HLA in healthy donors. Primers for the PCR totalled 60 Vbeta and 13 Jbeta. TCRdb keeps only in-frame clones here, not all; method: immunoSEQ multiplex PCR. Among 140,000 to 150,000 clones, 70% were seen once, and the ten largest hold roughly 2%. The specimen sequenced was PBMCs. These receptors were collected from a woman in her fifties or sixties in good health and CMV-seropositive.

CDR3 sequence (DNA): TGCGCCAGCAGCCTATCCGGGACTGGAGACTATGGCTACACCTTC. This gives the protein CASSLSGTGDYGYTF. This sequence joins TRBV5-1 and TRBJ1-2; maybe TRBD1 (5 bases). The CDR3 runs 15 residues. V was clipped by 4 bases and J by 3 bases, with 16 bases between them. Germline V gives CDR1 SGHRS, CDR2 YFSETQ. Combining the CDR3 with reference TRBV5-1 and TRBJ1-2 gives the whole variable domain KAGVTQTPRYLIKTRGQQVTLSCSPISGHRSVSWYQQTPGQGLQFLFEYFSETQRNKGNFPGRFSGRQFSNSRSEMNVSTLELGDSALYLCASSLSGTGDYGYTFGSGTRLTVV.

The chain has TRBV5-1 and TRBJ1-1; D possibly corresponds to TRBD1 (6 bases). This CDR3 spans 14 amino acids. In germline, CDR1 is SGHRS, CDR2 YFSETQ. V lost 4 bases and J lost 5, with 15 bases in between. Written as DNA, the CDR3 is TGCGCCAGCAGCCTTGGGAGGGGGGGGACTGAAGCTTTCTTT. Its protein product is CASSLGRGGTEAFF.

V usage is TRBV5-6 and J usage is TRBJ2-6; 9 positions match TRBD1. The CDR3 sequence is 15 residues long. V trimming: 2 bases; J trimming: 8 bases; junction bases outside the gene matches: 5. The germline V gene has CDR1 SGHDT and CDR2 YYEEEE. The CDR3 reads CASSLGTGRTNVLTF. CDR3 bases: TGTGCCAGCAGCTTAGGGACAGGGCGAACCAACGTCCTGACTTTC.

CDR3 region: CASSSPQGKTEAFF. The CDR3, as DNA: TGTGCCAGCAGCTCGCCACAGGGGAAGACTGAAGCTTTCTTT. The chain has TRBV7-2 and TRBJ1-1; 7 bases are a match to TRBD1. This CDR3 spans 14 amino acids. Germline CDR1 and CDR2: SGHTA and FQGNSA. J gave up 5 bases and V 4 bases, and 7 bases lay outside the gene matches.

This chain uses TRBV6-6 with TRBJ1-3; tentatively, D is TRBD1 (6 bases). Trimming took 6 bases from V and 1 from J, leaving 10 bases between them. The CDR3 runs to 14 residues. In germline, CDR1 is MNHNY, CDR2 SVGAGI (reference sequence). This CDR3 is CASRLQGSGNTIYF. The CDR3 region has the DNA TGTGCCAGCAGGCTACAGGGTTCTGGAAACACCATATATTTT.

The chain links TRBV6-5 to TRBJ2-7; tentative D call: TRBD2 (6 bases). The CDR3 sequence is 15 residues long. Trimming left V 8 bases short and J 0 bases short, with 17 bases between. The germline CDR1 and CDR2 sequences are MNHEY and SVGAGI. CDR3 bases: TGTGCCAGCCGAACGACTAGATTTAGCTCCTACGAGCAGTACTTC. This encodes CASRTTRFSSYEQYF.

As regards this clone: Other DNA sequences within the sample encode an identical CDR3. The genes are TRBV28 and TRBJ1-5; 8 positions match TRBD1. Germline-derived CDR1 and CDR2 are MDHEN and SYDVKM. The CDR3 is 13 amino acids. V was clipped by 6 bases and J by 7 bases; unmatched bases: 5. CDR3 residues: CASRTGAGQPQHF. The CDR3 bases are TGTGCCAGCAGGACAGGGGCTGGGCAGCCCCAGCATTTT.

Only a few counts were recorded for this clone. The V gene is TRBV5-1, the J gene TRBJ1-5; D not resolved. The CDR3 is made up of 13 amino acids. Deletions cut 0 bases from V and 6 bases from J, with 7 bases between. Germline V CDR1 and CDR2: SGHRS, YFSETQ. The CDR3 is CASSLASGQPQHF. CDR3 nucleotides: TGCGCCAGCAGCTTGGCCTCGGGTCAGCCCCAGCATTTT.

The chain uses TRBV7-3 and TRBJ2-2, with 10 positions matching TRBD1. Germline CDR1 SGHTA, CDR2 FQGTGA. V lost 2 bases, J lost 5 bases, and 2 bases stayed unmatched. The CDR3 is made up of 15 amino acids. The DNA for the CDR3 is TGTGCCAGCAGCTTATTGGGACAGGGGACCGGGGAGCTGTTTTTT. It encodes CASSLLGQGTGELFF. The entire variable domain, with the rest obtained from reference TRBV7-3 and TRBJ2-2, is as follows: GAGVSQTPSNKVTEKGKYVELRCDPISGHTALYWYRQSLGQGPEFLIYFQGTGAADDSGLPNDRFFAVRPEGSVSTLKIQRTERGDSAVYLCASSLLGQGTGELFFGEGSRLTVL.

This CDR3 reads CASSTGQGVQPQHF. CDR3 DNA sequence: TGTGCCAGCAGTACCGGACAGGGGGTTCAGCCCCAGCATTTT. This chain joins TRBV27 and TRBJ1-5; 10 positions agree with TRBD1. The germline CDR1 and CDR2 sequences are MNHEY and SMNVEV (reference sequence). There are 14 residues in the CDR3. The V segment lost 5 bases and the J segment 6 bases; nucleotides outside the gene matches: 4.

The table lists this clone with a few counts. The chain carries TRBV2 and TRBJ1-2; TRBD1 might be the D (5 bases). The CDR3 contains 13 residues. Germline V lookup: CDR1 SNHLY, CDR2 FYNNEI. The V and J ends lost 4 bases and 8 bases respectively, with 14 bases between them. As DNA, the CDR3 is TGTGCCAGCAGTGGTCCCCAGGGTGGAGGCTACACCTTC. Encoded protein: CASSGPQGGGYTF. The full variable domain, in which reference TRBV2 and TRBJ1-2 provide the parts outside the CDR3, is EPEVTQTPSHQVTQMGQEVILRCVPISNHLYFYWYRQILGQKVEFLVSFYNNEISEKSEIFDDQFSVERPDGSNFTLKIRSTKLEDSAMYFCASSGPQGGGYTFGSGTRLTVV.

The chain employs TRBV6-5 and TRBJ2-1; tentatively, D is TRBD2 (5 bases). Germline V gives CDR1 MNHEY, CDR2 SVGAGI. Trimming left V 2 bases short and J 8 bases short, with 16 bases between. There are 15 residues in the CDR3. In DNA form, the CDR3 reads TGTGCCAGCAGTTACATTGGCGCGCTGGGAGATGAGCAGTTCTTC. Residues: CASSYIGALGDEQFF.

Comments on this clone: The sample contains more than one DNA sequence encoding this CDR3. The V call is TRBV18, the J call TRBJ2-3, with 7 bases identical to TRBD2. V shed 6 bases and J 0 bases; nucleotides not matched to a gene: 3. The germline V gene encodes CDR1 KGHSH and CDR2 LQKENI. The CDR3 is 14 amino acids. Here the CDR3 DNA reads TGTGCCAGCTCCCCTAGCGGAAGCACAGATACGCAGTATTTT. It is translated as CASSPSGSTDTQYF. Combining the CDR3 with reference TRBV18 and TRBJ2-3 gives the whole variable domain NAGVMQNPRHLVRRRGQEARLRCSPMKGHSHVYWYRQLPEEGLKFMVYLQKENIIDESGMPKERFSAEFPKEGPSILRIQQVVRGDSAAYFCASSPSGSTDTQYFGPGTRLTVL.

V and J are TRBV28 and TRBJ2-7; no definite D call. CDR1 is MDHEN and CDR2 is SYDVKM in the germline V gene. This CDR3 comprises 14 residues. Trimming shortened V by 3 bases and J by 2 bases, and 11 bases separated the two germline ends. CDR3: CASSFIAETYEQYF. CDR3 sequence (DNA): TGTGCCAGCAGTTTTATTGCCGAGACCTACGAGCAGTACTTC.

This clone was detected a few times. The CDR3 loop is CASSLNNPANTGELFF. As DNA, the CDR3 is TGTGCCAGCAGCTTAAACAACCCTGCGAACACCGGGGAGCTGTTTTTT. The chain is built from TRBV7-3 and TRBJ2-2, with unresolved D. V dropped 1 base and J dropped 0 bases, with 9 bases sitting between them. CDR1 and CDR2 from the germline V gene are SGHTA and FQGTGA. The CDR3 loop spans 16 amino acids.

The V gene is TRBV7-2, the J gene TRBJ1-3, with TRBD1 matching over 10 bases. V shed 5 bases, J shed 4 bases, and the junction held 8 bases outside the gene matches. CDR1 is SGHTA and CDR2 is FQGNSA in the germline V gene. CDR3 length: 16 amino acids. Here the CDR3 DNA reads TGTGCCAGCAGCCCAAGACAGGGGGCGCGGGGAAACACCATATATTTT. Translation gives CASSPRQGARGNTIYF.

The V and J genes are TRBV6-1 and TRBJ2-1; D gene unclear. The CDR3 loop spans 13 amino acids. Germline lookup yields CDR1 MNHNS and CDR2 SASEGT. With 8 bases removed from V and 0 bases from J, the gap between germline ends came to 8 bases. The CDR3 bases are TGTGCCAGCCTCGCGAGCTCCTACAATGAGCAGTTCTTC. Amino acid sequence: CASLASSYNEQFF.

The chain combines TRBV6-1 with TRBJ2-1, with 11 bases matching TRBD2. This CDR3 contains 15 residues. Germline V gives CDR1 MNHNS, CDR2 SASEGT. After removal of 2 bases from V and 6 bases from J, the junction contained 3 bases not matched to a gene. Written as DNA, the CDR3 is TGTGCCAGCAGTGAAAACACTAGCGGGAGCAATGAGCAGTTCTTC. Translated: CASSENTSGSNEQFF.